The present entry profiles one T cell receptor beta chain with its context. Its antigen specificity is not known. Per-nucleotide qualities are absent, and no much larger clonotype sits a single base away. This sample is part of a study of blood T cell repertoires in COVID-19 (dated by TCRdb to about 2020). Background on the whole study: Samples from collaborators originated in the United States, Italy and Spain and spanned both the acute and convalescent phases of COVID-19. The repertoires were released in a freely available public database meant as a resource for research on the immune response to SARS-CoV-2. Where HLA class I and class II types were available, the types were taken from metadata supplied by the sample provider, not from assay-based typing. The prospective study material was composed of cDNA or gDNA derived from T cells, B-cell-depleted T cells, or PBMCs. The samples were drawn from two sources: the first 160 participants of the ongoing ImmuneRACE study, and 1,200 or so subjects contributed by 6 global collaborators. Subjects who had been exposed to COVID-19, were actively infected with it, or had recovered from it provided the deeply sampled blood TCRbeta repertoires that made up the dataset. The sample metadata nearly always contained a de-identified subject ID, COVID-19 status, age in years and sex.

TCRbeta CDR3 regions were amplified from genomic DNA by means of the immunoSEQ Assay, a bias-controlled multiplex PCR. Per the original workflow: Within the assay, amplification of reference gene primers was used to estimate how many nucleated cells each sample contained. To quantify the absolute abundance of each unique TCRbeta CDR3 rearrangement, sequence reads were collapsed and filtered. Productive Simpson clonality was computed per sample as the square root of Simpson's diversity index over productive rearrangements. The immuneACCESS repertoire file appears here via TCRdb, limited to in-frame rearrangements. These files lack a portion of the clones; in checked studies, under half of the deficit traces to unresolved V genes, and the cause of the others is not known. That table supplies the V and J calls and clone size; D and trimming were determined from the DNA. The sample table holds roughly 250,000 clones, of which around 82% were seen once. The top ten constitute about 4.4% of the sample.

The study at large found these results: Clinical and demographic metadata were provided uncurated, with the amount varying by source and participant.

Trimmed from V: 4 bases; trimmed from J: 5 bases; junction bases lacking a gene match: 15. Measured from the cysteine to the phenylalanine, the CDR3 is 17 residues long. The only DNA kept is the CDR3, 51 bases in frame from the first base. CDR1 and CDR2 (SGHRS, YFSETQ) derive from the germline V gene. Collaborating institutions collected whole blood in K2EDTA tubes following their own protocols. Collaborator samples were shipped for TCRbeta analysis as frozen whole blood, isolated PBMCs, or DNA extracted from either sample type. Sequenced: peripheral blood. This receptor was identified in a man between 45 and 60 years old with active or convalescent COVID-19. The chain links TRBV5-1 with TRBJ1-2; a stretch of 9 junction bases matches TRBD1. The DNA sequence follows: TGCGCCAGCAGCCCTCGGGTTGGGACAGGGAGACCGTATGGCTACACCTTC. Its product reads: CASSPRVGTGRPYGYTF.